Presented here are 19 T cell receptor beta chains from one specimen sequenced in a study of blood T cell repertoires in COVID-19. Profiling relied on immunoSEQ multiplex PCR, and the TCRdb table lists in-frame clones only, not all of them. The data hold 60,000 to 75,000 clones, with around 88% observed a single time. Material: peripheral blood. The receptors derive from a woman older than 75 with active COVID-19.

The V gene is TRBV2, the J gene TRBJ1-1; D remains ambiguous. Germline assignment: CDR1 SNHLY and CDR2 FYNNEI. V dropped 4 bases and J dropped 10 bases, with 10 bases sitting between them. The CDR3 has 11 amino acids. The DNA of the CDR3 is TGTGCCAGCAGTGGGGAGGGTACAGCTTTCTTT. Translating gives CASSGEGTAFF.

The CDR3 region is CASRRLAGAPSTDTQYF. The CDR3 DNA is TGCGCCAGCAGGCGGCTAGCGGGGGCCCCTAGCACAGATACGCAGTATTTT. The rearrangement uses TRBV5-1 and TRBJ2-3, with 10 bases lining up with TRBD2. Trimming cost V 5 bases and J 0 bases; bases outside gene matches: 9. The V gene's germline CDR1 is SGHRS and CDR2 YFSETQ. The CDR3 totals 17 residues. Looking up the rest from reference TRBV5-1 and TRBJ2-3 gives the full variable domain: KAGVTQTPRYLIKTRGQQVTLSCSPISGHRSVSWYQQTPGQGLQFLFEYFSETQRNKGNFPGRFSGRQFSNSRSEMNVSTLELGDSALYLCASRRLAGAPSTDTQYFGPGTRLTVL.

V gene TRBV27 combines with J gene TRBJ1-3, with 7 bases aligning to TRBD1. The CDR3 contains 13 residues. Germline CDR1 and CDR2: MNHEY and SMNVEV (reference sequence). The V segment lost 6 bases and the J segment 4 bases; nucleotides outside the gene matches: 3. The CDR3: CASSLDRGNTIYF. The CDR3, as DNA: TGTGCCAGCAGCCTGGACAGGGGAAACACCATATATTTT.

CDR3 region: CASSQGLAGGQYF. As DNA, the CDR3 is TGCGCCAGCAGCCAGGGACTAGCGGGGGGCCAGTACTTC. This chain uses TRBV4-3 with TRBJ2-4; 15 nucleotides agree with TRBD2. Trimming at V came to 3 bases and at J to 13 bases, leaving 1 base not matched to a gene. Per the germline V gene, CDR1 is LGHNA and CDR2 is YSLEER. The CDR3 has 13 amino acids.

The chain's CDR3 is CAISGQQRDEQYF. The CDR3 bases are TGTGCCATCAGTGGACAGCAGCGGGACGAGCAGTACTTC. The genes are TRBV10-3 and TRBJ2-7; possible D gene TRBD2, 6 bases. Germline loops: CDR1 ENHRY, CDR2 SYGVKD. The CDR3 covers 13 residues. V was pared by 4 bases and J by 5 bases, with 12 bases between.

A single count supports this clone. The rearrangement uses TRBV6-5 and TRBJ2-5; no firm D call. The germline CDR1 and CDR2 sequences are MNHEY and SVGAGI. This CDR3 has 13 amino acids. The V and J ends lost 7 bases and 6 bases respectively, with 15 bases between them. In nucleotides, the CDR3 is TGTGCCAGCAACCCACCGGGTATGCAGACCCAGTACTTC. Translation: CASNPPGMQTQYF.

This clone was picked up one time. J is TRBJ2-7 and V is TRBV7-6; the match to TRBD2 covers 8 bases. V dropped 1 base and J dropped 0; count of bases not matched to a gene: 2. The CDR3 sequence is 15 residues long. Germline lookup yields CDR1 SGHVS and CDR2 FNYEAQ. The CDR3 DNA reads as TGTGCCAGCAGCTTAGGAGGGACTAGCTCCTACGAGCAGTACTTC. Its translation: CASSLGGTSSYEQYF.

The rearrangement links TRBV7-3 to TRBJ1-1; D unclear. The CDR3 extends over 13 amino acids. Deletions cut 1 base from V and 1 base from J, with 4 bases between. CDR1 and CDR2 from the germline V gene are SGHTA and FQGTGA. The CDR3, as DNA: TGTGCCAGCAGCTTAAGGCAGAACACTGAAGCTTTCTTT. Its translation: CASSLRQNTEAFF.

The chain couples TRBV28 to TRBJ2-1, with TRBD2 identical over 15 bases. Germline CDR1 is MDHEN and CDR2 is SYDVKM. Trimming cost V 0 bases and J 6 bases; bases outside gene matches: 3. This CDR3 is 17 amino acids long. DNA of the CDR3: TGTGCCAGCAGTTTATGGGGACTAGCGGGGGGTTTCAATGAGCAGTTCTTC. Amino acids: CASSLWGLAGGFNEQFF.

The V gene is TRBV19, the J gene TRBJ2-2; no clear D. V was pared by 5 bases and J by 1 base, with 8 bases between. The CDR3 extends over 14 amino acids. Germline V lookup: CDR1 LNHDA, CDR2 SQIVND (reference sequence). Here the CDR3 DNA reads TGTGCCAGTAGTGTCAGTCTGAACACCGGGGAGCTGTTTTTT. Encoded protein: CASSVSLNTGELFF.

This chain links TRBV6-1 with TRBJ2-5, with D unresolved. Trimming shortened V by 1 base and J by 5 bases, and 11 bases separated the two germline ends. Germline V gene data show CDR1 as MNHNS and CDR2 as SASEGT. The CDR3 has 14 residues. CDR3 in amino acids: CASSEGVDGETQYF. CDR3 in DNA: TGTGCCAGCAGTGAAGGAGTAGACGGGGAGACCCAGTACTTC.

V and J are TRBV6-2 or TRBV6-3 and TRBJ2-7; 11 nucleotides agree with TRBD2. The ends lost 4 bases at V and 6 bases at J; junction bases unmatched: 5. The germline V gene has CDR1 MNHEY and CDR2 SVGEGT. This CDR3 spans 14 amino acids. The CDR3 protein is CASSLAGGPGEQYF. DNA of the CDR3: TGTGCCAGCAGTTTAGCGGGGGGGCCAGGCGAGCAGTACTTC.

The rearrangement joins TRBV20-1 to TRBJ2-7; weak D call: TRBD2 (5 bases). Germline assignment: CDR1 DFQATT and CDR2 SNEGSKA (reference sequence). This CDR3 has 11 residues. V was shortened by 6 bases and J by 2 bases, with 8 bases between the two germline ends. The DNA of the CDR3 is TGCAGTGCGAGGGCCCCCTACGAGCAGTACTTC. It encodes CSARAPYEQYF.

CDR3 loop: CASSLGGTNEQFF. Written as DNA, the CDR3 is TGTGCCAGCAGTTTGGGGGGTACCAATGAGCAGTTCTTC. The chain carries TRBV28 and TRBJ2-1; D may be TRBD2 (6 bases). The V end lost 3 bases, the J end lost 6 bases, and 9 bases lay between the germline ends. This CDR3 contains 13 residues. CDR1 is MDHEN, CDR2 SYDVKM, per germline.

CDR3 DNA sequence: TGTGCCAGCTCACCAAATTGGGACAGCTCCTACAATGAGCAGTTCTTC. It translates to CASSPNWDSSYNEQFF. The V gene is TRBV18, the J gene TRBJ2-1; 7 bases align to TRBD1. Trimming took 2 bases from V and 0 from J; bases not matched to a gene: 4. Germline V gene sequence: CDR1 KGHSH, CDR2 LQKENI. The CDR3 loop spans 16 amino acids.

This clone appeared a single time. The chain links TRBV4-1 to TRBJ2-1; 7 bases map to TRBD1. CDR3 length equals 15 residues. Trimming at V came to 1 base and at J to 3 bases, leaving 3 bases not matched to a gene. Germline V gene sequence: CDR1 MGHRA, CDR2 YSYEKL. CDR3 sequence: CASSQGGTVYNEQFF. In DNA form, the CDR3 reads TGCGCCAGCAGCCAAGGAGGGACAGTCTACAATGAGCAGTTCTTC.

V and J are TRBV5-1 and TRBJ2-5; TRBD2 matches at 16 bases. Germline CDR1 and CDR2: SGHRS and YFSETQ. J was trimmed by 5 bases and V by 4 bases; bases with no gene match: 5. The CDR3 consists of 16 residues. The CDR3 DNA follows: TGCGCCAGCAGCACGGGACTAGCGGGGGGGCAGGAGACCCAGTACTTC. It encodes CASSTGLAGGQETQYF.

Points on this clone: At one end the junction does not follow the germline gene, possibly because of a read error. CDR3 in amino acids: CASSQGLAGVAEQFF. CDR3 bases: TGTGCTAGCAGCCAAGGACTAGCGGGGGTCGCTGAGCAGTTCTTC. J is TRBJ2-1 and V is TRBV7-7, with TRBD2 matching 13 bases. Germline CDR1 SSHAT, CDR2 FNYEAQ (reference sequence). CDR3 length: 15 amino acids.

The rearrangement joins TRBV7-2 to TRBJ2-7; 7 bases are a match to TRBD2. The CDR3 sequence is 15 residues long. With V trimmed by 5 bases and J by 7 bases, 14 bases remained unmatched. Germline V gives CDR1 SGHTA, CDR2 FQGNSA. This CDR3 reads CASSHGGGEVGEQYF. The DNA of the CDR3 is TGTGCCAGCAGCCACGGGGGAGGGGAGGTGGGTGAGCAGTACTTC.